Below are 18 T cell receptor beta chains sequenced from a single sample in a study of blood T cell repertoires in COVID-19. Generated by immunoSEQ multiplex PCR, the TCRdb table keeps only in-frame clones and is missing some. The table has about 170,000 clones, over 75% seen once. Material: PBMCs or T cells enriched from blood (not recorded which). These receptors came from a woman between 18 and 29 years old who had recovered from COVID-19.

The rearrangement joins TRBV6-5 to TRBJ1-2; TRBD1 is a possible D gene (5 bases). The CDR3 sequence is 12 residues long. The V gene's germline CDR1 is MNHEY and CDR2 SVGAGI. Trimming pared 8 bases from V and 8 bases from J, leaving 15 bases between. The CDR3 sequence: CASWAREGGYTF. CDR3 DNA: TGTGCCAGCTGGGCGAGGGAGGGGGGCTACACCTTC.

CDR3 in DNA: TGTGCCAGCAGGGAGGAAAAACTGTTTTTT. It codes for CASREEKLFF. The chain recombines TRBV2 with TRBJ1-4, with D unresolved. The germline V gene has CDR1 SNHLY and CDR2 FYNNEI. The V gene lost 6 bases and the J gene lost 8 bases, with 4 bases spanning the gap. CDR3 length: 10 residues.

The gene calls are TRBV7-6 and TRBJ2-2, with TRBD2 identical over 13 bases. The germline V gene encodes CDR1 SGHVS and CDR2 FNYEAQ. Unmatched junction bases numbered 16, after V lost 5 bases and J lost 4 bases. The CDR3 covers 20 residues. CDR3: CASSNLQLAGGPRFTGELFF. The CDR3, as DNA: TGTGCCAGCAGCAACCTTCAACTAGCGGGAGGGCCTAGGTTCACCGGGGAGCTGTTTTTT.

There are a few counts of this clone. The chain has TRBV5-6 and TRBJ2-5; D is unresolved. The V end lost 2 bases, the J end lost 2 bases, and 4 bases lay between the germline ends. Germline CDR1 and CDR2: SGHDT and YYEEEE. This CDR3 has 12 amino acids. This CDR3 reads CASSFLQETQYF. The CDR3 DNA reads as TGTGCCAGCAGCTTCCTTCAAGAGACCCAGTACTTC.

This clone has more than one count but fewer than ten. The chain couples TRBV9 to TRBJ1-1, with a weak D call TRBD1 (5 bases). Looked up from germline, CDR1 is SGDLS and CDR2 is YYNGEE. V gave up 0 bases and J gave up 1 base, with 13 bases separating them. The CDR3 runs 16 residues. This chain's CDR3 is CASSVEGAGKNTEAFF. DNA of the CDR3: TGTGCCAGCAGCGTAGAAGGGGCAGGAAAGAACACTGAAGCTTTCTTT.

The chain recombines TRBV4-2 with TRBJ2-7; 9 bases line up with TRBD2. Trimming took 4 bases from V and 3 from J; bases not matched to a gene: 7. CDR1 and CDR2 (germline): LGHNA, YNFKEQ. The CDR3 spans 15 residues. CDR3 sequence reads: CASSPDSGSYYEQYF. CDR3 in DNA: TGTGCCAGCAGCCCGGATAGCGGGAGTTACTACGAGCAGTACTTC.

This chain uses TRBV9 with TRBJ1-5, with D uncertain. This CDR3 comprises 14 residues. The germline gives CDR1 SGDLS, CDR2 YYNGEE. V was pared by 0 bases and J by 3 bases, with 7 bases between. The CDR3 loop reads CASSVGADNQPQHF. The CDR3, as DNA: TGTGCCAGCAGCGTAGGGGCAGACAATCAGCCCCAGCATTTT. Full variable domain (rest looked up from reference TRBV9 and TRBJ1-5): DSGVTQTPKHLITATGQRVTLRCSPRSGDLSVYWYQQSLDQGLQFLIQYYNGEERAKGNILERFSAQQFPDLHSELNLSSLELGDSALYFCASSVGADNQPQHFGDGTRLSIL.

This CDR3 is CASSRGLAVQETQYF. The CDR3 nucleotides read TGTGCCAGCAGCCGAGGACTAGCCGTACAAGAGACCCAGTACTTC. The V and J genes are TRBV7-8 and TRBJ2-5; 8 nucleotides match TRBD2. With V trimmed by 5 bases and J by 2 bases, 7 bases remained unmatched. CDR3 length: 15 amino acids. The germline gives CDR1 SGHVS, CDR2 FQNEAQ.

The chain couples TRBV5-1 to TRBJ1-2, with 7 bases that match TRBD1. The CDR3 consists of 14 residues. Trimming cost V 0 bases and J 4 bases; bases outside gene matches: 3. The germline V gene encodes CDR1 SGHRS and CDR2 YFSETQ. CDR3 nucleotide sequence: TGCGCCAGCAGCTTGGGACAGGGAGCCTATGGCTACACCTTC. The encoded protein is CASSLGQGAYGYTF.

The J gene is TRBJ2-1, the V gene TRBV6-5; unclear D gene. V gave up 2 bases and J gave up 5 bases, with 7 bases separating them. The CDR3 contains 13 residues. Per the germline V gene, CDR1 is MNHEY and CDR2 is SVGAGI. CDR3 residues: CASSYLTDNEQFF. The CDR3 nucleotides are TGTGCCAGCAGTTACCTTACGGACAATGAGCAGTTCTTC.

The gene calls are TRBV7-2 and TRBJ1-4, with D perhaps TRBD1 (5 bases). Trimming took off 5 bases at V and 8 bases at J, with 12 bases between the two ends. CDR1 is SGHTA and CDR2 is FQGNSA in the germline V gene. The CDR3 is 13 residues long. The CDR3 is CASSQGSKEKLFF. DNA of the CDR3: TGTGCCAGCAGCCAGGGATCCAAGGAAAAACTGTTTTTT.

The chain recombines TRBV2 with TRBJ2-2; D not resolved. CDR1 and CDR2 from the germline V gene are SNHLY and FYNNEI. CDR3 length equals 13 residues. V was trimmed by 4 bases and J by 5 bases, leaving 8 bases between them. Written as DNA, the CDR3 is TGTGCCAGCAGTGGTTCCGGGACCGGGGAGCTGTTTTTT. Translated: CASSGSGTGELFF.

V usage is TRBV18 and J usage is TRBJ1-2; D is ambiguous. Trimming cost V 3 bases and J 5 bases, with 7 bases left between them. The germline CDR1 and CDR2 sequences are KGHSH and LQKENI. The CDR3 has 12 amino acids. CDR3 sequence: CASSPLRYGYTF. The CDR3, as DNA: TGTGCCAGCTCACCTCTTCGGTATGGCTACACCTTC.

The rearrangement links TRBV6-5 to TRBJ1-2; no clear D. Germline V lookup: CDR1 MNHEY, CDR2 SVGAGI. The CDR3 length is 13 residues. Trimming shortened V by 2 bases and J by 7 bases, and 11 bases separated the two germline ends. In DNA form, the CDR3 reads TGTGCCAGCAGTTACGGCCCGATTGGTGGCTACACCTTC. It translates to CASSYGPIGGYTF.

The chain has TRBV5-6 and TRBJ1-2; possibly TRBD1 for D (6 bases). This CDR3 contains 18 residues. V lost 4 bases and J 4 bases, leaving 26 bases between the germline ends. The germline V gene has CDR1 SGHDT and CDR2 YYEEEE. The CDR3: CASSQPGTGRVLGYGYTF. The CDR3 DNA follows: TGTGCCAGCAGCCAACCGGGAACAGGGAGGGTACTAGGCTATGGCTACACCTTC.

This clone appeared a single time. J is TRBJ2-5 and V is TRBV28, with 9 bases fitting TRBD2. Looked up from germline, CDR1 is MDHEN and CDR2 is SYDVKM. The V and J ends lost 3 bases and 5 bases, in that order; junction bases with no gene match: 10. This CDR3 spans 16 amino acids. The CDR3 nucleotides are TGTGCCAGCAGTTTTCTGGCGGGAGGGCCAAGTGAGACCCAGTACTTC. Its protein product is CASSFLAGGPSETQYF.

This clone was counted only a few times. This chain joins TRBV19 and TRBJ2-2; TRBD1 agrees at 8 bases. The CDR3 is 17 amino acids. The V gene end was trimmed by 3 bases and the J gene end by 5 bases; junction bases not matched to a gene: 11. Germline CDR1 reads LNHDA; CDR2 reads SQIVND (reference sequence). CDR3 coding DNA: TGTGCCAGTAGTATTGGGGGGTCAGGGGGCCGGACCGGGGAGCTGTTTTTT. Its protein is CASSIGGSGGRTGELFF.

The gene calls are TRBV27 and TRBJ1-6; D gene ambiguous. V lost 6 bases to trimming and J lost 10 bases, with 13 bases between them. This CDR3 comprises 13 residues. Germline V lookup: CDR1 MNHEY, CDR2 SMNVEV (reference sequence). Written as DNA, the CDR3 is TGTGCCAGCAGCTTCGGTGCACGGTCACCCCTCCACTTT. This gives the protein CASSFGARSPLHF.